The 2 T cell receptor beta chains given below trace back to one sample, sequenced in a study of OX40 agonist ivuxolimab in advanced cancers. Assay used: immunoSEQ multiplex PCR; TCRdb lists only in-frame clones, some missing. This table holds about 42,000 clones, approximately 86% found once. Sequencing was performed on CD4+ or CD8+ T cells sorted from blood, taken in a trial of the OX40 agonist ivuxolimab. These receptors came from an adult with an advanced solid tumor such as melanoma, head and neck, liver or kidney cancer.

This chain uses TRBV11-2 with TRBJ2-3; D remains ambiguous. Trimming stripped 0 bases from V and 5 bases from J, with 6 bases between. CDR3 length: 13 residues. Germline V gene sequence: CDR1 SGHAT, CDR2 FQNNGV. The CDR3 DNA reads as TGTGCCAGCAGCTTAGATCAAGAAGATACGCAGTATTTT. Its protein product is CASSLDQEDTQYF.

The rearrangement links TRBV5-6 to TRBJ1-3; D perhaps matches TRBD1 (5 bases). The germline V gene encodes CDR1 SGHDT and CDR2 YYEEEE. Trimming stripped 0 bases from V and 7 bases from J, with 11 bases between. This CDR3 spans 14 amino acids. CDR3 bases: TGTGCCAGCAGCTTGGGGGACGGAATGAACACCATATATTTT. Translating gives CASSLGDGMNTIYF.